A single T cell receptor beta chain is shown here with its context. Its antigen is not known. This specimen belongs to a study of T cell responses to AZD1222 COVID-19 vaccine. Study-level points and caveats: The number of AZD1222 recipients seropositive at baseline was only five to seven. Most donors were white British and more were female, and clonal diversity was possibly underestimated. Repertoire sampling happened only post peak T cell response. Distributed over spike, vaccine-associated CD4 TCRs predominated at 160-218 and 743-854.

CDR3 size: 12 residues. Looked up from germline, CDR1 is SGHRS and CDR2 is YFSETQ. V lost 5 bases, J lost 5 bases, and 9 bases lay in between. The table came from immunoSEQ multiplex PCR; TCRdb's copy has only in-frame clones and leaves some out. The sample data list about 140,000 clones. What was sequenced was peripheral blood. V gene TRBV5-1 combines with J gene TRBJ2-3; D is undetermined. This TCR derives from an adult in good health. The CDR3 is CASSFERDTQYF. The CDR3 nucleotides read TGCGCCAGCAGTTTCGAACGAGATACGCAGTATTTT.